Listed below are T cell receptor beta chains from one sample, sequenced in a study of T-cell memory formation after mild COVID-19. From the 5' RACE reads, TCRdb called clonotypes with MiXCR, one entry per CDR3 protein. The table has 360,000 or so distinct CDR3 sequences, 25% to 30% seen once. The source material was PBMCs or a T cell subset sorted from them (not recorded which). These receptors originate from an adult woman who had mild COVID-19 (a few samples of this study predate the infection). Cell type and time point are not known. The conserved cysteine and the conserved F or W are not part of the CDR3 here.

V gene,CDR3 protein
TRBV5-1,ASRVTRDEAF
TRBV5-1,ASSPEDWSSYNEQF
TRBV11-3,ASSLTIGTPRGQF
TRBV20-1,SALLRNHGNEQF
TRBV5-1,ASSLGHMGDYGYT
TRBV6-5,ASSSSGNFYEQY
TRBV5-1,ASSLGTPRETQY
TRBV7-9,ASSPLTRTGGHSPLH
TRBV5-1,ASSLGTGYNQPQH
TRBV4-1,ASSHPGRGTYEQY
TRBV12-3/TRBV12-4,ASSLLTGIAYEQY
TRBV7-2,ASSPGFGQPQH
TRBV12-3/TRBV12-4,ASSLGQEPNQPQH
TRBV20-1,SARDVPSGTYEQY
TRBV7-2,ASSLEWGEQY
TRBV3-1,ASSHPPGQANSPLH
TRBV5-1,ASSQGAYEQY
TRBV7-6,ASSLAARGTDTQY
TRBV5-4,ASSATAYEQY
TRBV7-9,ASSPGDLQADNEQF
TRBV14,ASSPSDSDEQF
TRBV12-3/TRBV12-4,ASSPVGAYEQY
TRBV18,ASSPPRPGGEQY
TRBV12-3/TRBV12-4,ASSPSGSLHEQF
TRBV28,ASSLSAGTGGYT
TRBV5-1,ASSRPSGGNQETQY
TRBV7-9,ASSFGPGNTIY
TRBV6-5,ASSYEAGRTTDTQY
TRBV5-4,ASSPPPGFNTGELF
TRBV6-4,ASSDLEYFVTGELF
TRBV15,ATSSAPGRLSNQPQH
TRBV5-6,ASSSGSWSSYEQY
TRBV18,ASSTGGGAEAF
TRBV18,ASSPGIGDTEAF
TRBV18,ASSPVSGRYNEQF
TRBV5-1,ASSLGPGQGYNEQF
TRBV6-5,ASSYSRWSSGANVLT
TRBV10-3,AISEVAGAPDTQY
TRBV14,ASSQRLAGSYNEQF
TRBV15,ATSRLTGGRNEQF
TRBV19,ASNPARFEGNSPLH
TRBV7-8,ASSWSDNEQF
TRBV5-5,ASSLGFQGARDTQY
TRBV24-1,ATSDPGQGKEQY
TRBV7-9,ASSLDWTGFYNEQF
TRBV6-5,ASSREWNTEAF
TRBV12-3/TRBV12-4,ASSSTGEYEQY
TRBV21-1,ASSTRGPVTDTQY
TRBV20-1,SARDLGRSNNEQF
TRBV4-2,ASSQTGDNEQF